This TCR beta chain is from a study of blood T cell repertoires in COVID-19. Original data processing: Nucleated cell number was recorded as an estimate derived from reference gene primer amplification. Generated by immunoSEQ multiplex PCR, the TCRdb table keeps only in-frame clones and is missing some. The D gene and trimming were derived from the DNA, and the V and J assignments and clone size from that table. Of about 190,000 clones listed, approximately 87% are singletons. This clone was observed a few times. The CDR3 is 14 amino acids. Germline lookup yields CDR1 LNHDA and CDR2 SQIVND (reference sequence). V shed 8 bases and J 6 bases; nucleotides not matched to a gene: 6.

The receptor was derived from a woman between 18 and 30 years old who had recovered from COVID-19. The V call is TRBV19, the J call TRBJ1-6; 8 bases map to TRBD1. Sequenced: peripheral blood. The chain's CDR3 is CASRDRGANSPLHF. The DNA for the CDR3 is TGTGCCAGTCGCGACAGGGGTGCTAATTCACCCCTCCACTTT.